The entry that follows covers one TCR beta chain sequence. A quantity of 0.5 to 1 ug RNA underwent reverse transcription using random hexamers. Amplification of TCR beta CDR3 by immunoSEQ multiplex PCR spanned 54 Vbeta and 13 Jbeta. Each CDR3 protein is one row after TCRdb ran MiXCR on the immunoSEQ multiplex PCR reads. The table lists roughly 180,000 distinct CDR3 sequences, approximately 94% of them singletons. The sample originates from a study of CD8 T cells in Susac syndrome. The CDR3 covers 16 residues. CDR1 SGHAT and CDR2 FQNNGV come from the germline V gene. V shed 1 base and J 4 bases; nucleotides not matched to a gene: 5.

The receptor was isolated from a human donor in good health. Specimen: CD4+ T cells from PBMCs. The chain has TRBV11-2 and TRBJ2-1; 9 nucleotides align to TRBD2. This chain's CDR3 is CASSLGRLAGYNEQFF. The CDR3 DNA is TGTGCCAGCAGCTTAGGGCGCCTAGCGGGGTACAATGAGCAGTTCTTC.